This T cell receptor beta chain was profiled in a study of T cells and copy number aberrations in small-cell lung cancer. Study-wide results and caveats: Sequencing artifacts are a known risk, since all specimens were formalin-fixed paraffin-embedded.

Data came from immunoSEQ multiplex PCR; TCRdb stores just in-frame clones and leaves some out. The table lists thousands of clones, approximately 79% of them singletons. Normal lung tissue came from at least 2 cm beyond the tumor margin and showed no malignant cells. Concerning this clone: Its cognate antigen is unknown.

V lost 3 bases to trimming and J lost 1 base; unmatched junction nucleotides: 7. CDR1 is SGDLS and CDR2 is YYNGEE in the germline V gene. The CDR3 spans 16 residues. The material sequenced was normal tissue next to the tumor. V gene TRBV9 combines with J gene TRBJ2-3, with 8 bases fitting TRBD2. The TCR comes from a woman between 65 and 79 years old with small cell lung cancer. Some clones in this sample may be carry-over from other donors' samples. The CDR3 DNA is TGTGCCAGCAGCGGAATTTTAGCGGGACGCACAGATACGCAGTATTTT. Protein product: CASSGILAGRTDTQYF.